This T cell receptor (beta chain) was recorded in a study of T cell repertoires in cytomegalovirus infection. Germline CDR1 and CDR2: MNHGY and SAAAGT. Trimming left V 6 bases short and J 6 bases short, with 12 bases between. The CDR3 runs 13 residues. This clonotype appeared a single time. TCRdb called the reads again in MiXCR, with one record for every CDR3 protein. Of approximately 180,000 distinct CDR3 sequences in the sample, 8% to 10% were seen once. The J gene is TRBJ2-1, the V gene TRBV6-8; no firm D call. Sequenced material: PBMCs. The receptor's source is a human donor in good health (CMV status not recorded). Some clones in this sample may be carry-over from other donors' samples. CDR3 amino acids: CASRIVGSNEQFF. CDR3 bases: TGTGCCAGCAGAATAGTGGGATCCAATGAGCAGTTCTTC.